A selection of T cell receptor beta chains follows, all from one sample in a study of blood T cell repertoires in COVID-19. Produced via immunoSEQ multiplex PCR; TCRdb's table is partial and in-frame only. The profile shows 85,000 to 90,000 clones, roughly 80% of them singletons. Sequenced material: peripheral blood. Every receptor here comes from a woman older than 75 with active or convalescent COVID-19. Each CDR3 is given with its conserved first and last residue. D genes are given only for firm matches. Clone size is not always given. Where it is, it says once, few, many or a class for expanded clones.

V gene,D gene,clone size,J gene,CDR3 protein,CDR3 DNA
TRBV29-1,TRBD1,.,TRBJ1-1,CSVDGQGDNTEAFF,TGCAGCGTTGATGGACAGGGGGACAACACTGAAGCTTTCTTT
TRBV4-1,.,.,TRBJ2-5,CASRETDNSGSAQYF,TGCGCCAGCAGGGAGACAGACAACAGTGGGTCGGCCCAGTACTTC
TRBV29-1,.,.,TRBJ1-2,CSVEVMADYGYTF,TGCAGCGTTGAAGTAATGGCGGACTATGGCTACACCTTC
TRBV30,.,.,TRBJ1-1,CAWNPSRGYTEAFF,TGTGCCTGGAACCCGTCCAGGGGATACACTGAAGCTTTCTTT
TRBV9,TRBD1,.,TRBJ1-4,CASTRTGINEKLFF,TGTGCCAGCACTCGGACAGGTATAAATGAAAAACTGTTTTTT
TRBV3-1/TRBV3-2,TRBD1,.,TRBJ2-7,CASSREGQGDEQYF,TGTGCCAGCAGCCGAGAGGGACAGGGGGATGAGCAGTACTTC
TRBV12-3/TRBV12-4,.,.,TRBJ1-1,CASSLRENTEAFF,TGTGCCAGCAGTTTACGGGAAAACACTGAAGCTTTCTTT
TRBV2,.,.,TRBJ2-7,CASRRTATYEQYF,TGTGCCAGCAGAAGGACAGCTACCTACGAGCAGTACTTC
TRBV28,.,.,TRBJ2-2,CASSSGLRGNTGELFF,TGTGCCAGCAGCTCCGGTCTCAGGGGGAACACCGGGGAGCTGTTTTTT
TRBV7-2,TRBD1,.,TRBJ1-5,CASSLGTGGGNQPQHF,TGTGCCAGCAGCTTAGGGACAGGGGGAGGGAATCAGCCCCAGCATTTT
TRBV18,.,.,TRBJ2-2,CASSPGTTMAGELFF,TGTGCCAGCTCCCCCGGGACAACCATGGCCGGGGAGCTGTTTTTT
TRBV27,TRBD1,once,TRBJ2-7,CASSFRTGPNEQYF,TGTGCCAGCAGTTTCCGGACAGGGCCGAACGAGCAGTACTTC
TRBV9,TRBD2,.,TRBJ2-3,CASSARTRSDTQYF,TGTGCCAGCAGCGCCCGGACTAGGTCAGATACGCAGTATTTT
TRBV6-5,.,.,TRBJ1-2,CASSFQGGGYTF,TGTGCCAGCAGCTTTCAAGGGGGTGGCTACACCTTC
TRBV19,.,few,TRBJ2-2,CASSMASANTGELFF,TGTGCCAGTAGTATGGCCAGCGCCAACACCGGGGAGCTGTTTTTT
TRBV29-1,TRBD1,.,TRBJ1-1,CSGGTVNTEAFF,TGCAGCGGGGGGACAGTGAACACTGAAGCTTTCTTT
TRBV9,.,.,TRBJ1-2,CASSVGSATLYGYTF,TGTGCCAGCAGCGTAGGTAGTGCAACTCTTTATGGCTACACCTTC
TRBV5-1,.,.,TRBJ2-7,CASSREPRDTFSYEQYF,TGCGCCAGCAGCCGGGAACCCCGGGACACGTTCTCCTACGAGCAGTACTTC
TRBV5-6,.,.,TRBJ2-2,CASSLGSGVYTGELFF,TGTGCCAGCAGCTTGGGTTCAGGGGTTTACACCGGGGAGCTGTTTTTT
TRBV11-3,TRBD2,.,TRBJ2-7,CASSLGRLAGLWEQYF,TGTGCCAGCAGCTTAGGCAGACTAGCGGGCCTGTGGGAGCAGTACTTC
TRBV29-1,.,.,TRBJ1-1,CSVEAQGGTEAFF,TGCAGCGTTGAAGCCCAAGGGGGAACTGAAGCTTTCTTT
TRBV6-6,TRBD1,.,TRBJ1-1,CASSYGQENTEAFF,TGTGCCAGCAGTTACGGACAGGAGAACACTGAAGCTTTCTTT
TRBV9,.,.,TRBJ2-1,CASSVEMDSSSYNEQFF,TGTGCCAGCAGCGTCGAAATGGACTCCAGCTCCTACAATGAGCAGTTCTTC
TRBV4-2,.,once,TRBJ1-2,CASSQETGSSYGYTF,TGTGCCAGCAGCCAGGAGACCGGCAGTTCCTATGGCTACACCTTC
TRBV7-2,.,.,TRBJ1-2,CASSRRLDRTNYGYTF,TGTGCCAGCAGCCGGAGACTCGACAGAACTAACTATGGCTACACCTTC
TRBV2,TRBD1,few,TRBJ1-2,CASGQESSNGYTF,TGTGCCAGTGGACAGGAATCTTCGAATGGCTACACCTTC
TRBV7-9,TRBD2,.,TRBJ2-1,CASSGARGVFGQFF,TGTGCCAGCAGCGGCGCCCGGGGGGTATTTGGGCAGTTCTTC
TRBV28,.,.,TRBJ1-1,CASSPPDSFAEAFF,TGTGCCAGCAGCCCGCCGGACAGCTTCGCTGAAGCTTTCTTT
TRBV28,.,.,TRBJ2-1,CASNGAVSSYNEQFF,TGTGCCAGCAATGGGGCGGTAAGCTCCTACAATGAGCAGTTCTTC
TRBV7-8,.,once,TRBJ2-1,CASSRGEASDEQFF,TGTGCCAGCAGCCGAGGGGAGGCTAGCGATGAGCAGTTCTTC
TRBV10-3,TRBD1,few,TRBJ1-1,CAISESYLGGSMNTEAFF,TGTGCCATCAGTGAGAGCTATCTAGGGGGCTCCATGAACACTGAAGCTTTCTTT